This entry lists 18 T cell receptor beta chains sequenced from one sample in a study of blood T cell repertoires in COVID-19. TCRdb's copy holds only in-frame clones and misses some; the assay was immunoSEQ multiplex PCR. This table holds more than 150,000 clones, approximately 80% found once. The source material was peripheral blood. All receptors derive from an elderly woman with acute or convalescent COVID-19.

The CDR3 is CSARGHNEQYF. The CDR3 nucleotides read TGCAGTGCTAGAGGACACAACGAGCAGTACTTC. The rearrangement uses TRBV20-1 and TRBJ2-7; unclear D gene. The CDR3 is 11 residues long. Germline V gene sequence: CDR1 DFQATT, CDR2 SNEGSKA (reference sequence). Trimming took off 1 base at V and 5 bases at J, with 6 bases between the two ends.

The CDR3 DNA reads as TGTGCCAGCAGCCAATCAAGGCTAGCGGGAGTAACAACAGATACGCAGTATTTT. As protein: CASSQSRLAGVTTDTQYF. This chain joins TRBV16 and TRBJ2-3; 10 bases are shared with TRBD2. Germline V gene lookup returns CDR1 KGHSY and CDR2 FQNENV. J lost 3 bases, V lost 0 bases, and 9 bases had no gene match. The CDR3 runs 18 residues.

The sample holds a few counts of this clone. The chain is built from TRBV27 and TRBJ1-2; D gene uncertain. Germline V gene data show CDR1 as MNHEY and CDR2 as SMNVEV (reference sequence). Deletions cut 6 bases from V and 3 bases from J, with 14 bases between. This CDR3 is built from 14 residues. The DNA for the CDR3 is TGTGCCAGCAGAGCCCAGGACGGGGACTATGGCTACACCTTC. Protein: CASRAQDGDYGYTF.

In nucleotides, the CDR3 is TGTGCCAGCAGTTACTCGACAGGGCGTAATGAAAAACTGTTTTTT. Translation: CASSYSTGRNEKLFF. The rearrangement uses TRBV6-5 and TRBJ1-4, with 7 bases that match TRBD1. The germline CDR1 and CDR2 sequences are MNHEY and SVGAGI. This CDR3 has 15 amino acids. The ends lost 0 bases at V and 4 bases at J; junction bases unmatched: 2.

Turning to this clone: This sample includes further DNA sequences coding for the same CDR3. The J gene is TRBJ1-1, the V gene TRBV12-3 or TRBV12-4; D perhaps matches TRBD1 (5 bases). Between the trimmed V and J ends, which lost 3 bases and 1 base, there was a span of 6 bases. This CDR3 contains 13 residues. The DNA for the CDR3 is TGTGCCAGCAGTTTCCAGGGGAACACTGAAGCTTTCTTT. Protein product: CASSFQGNTEAFF.

The sample holds a few counts of this clone. At the DNA level, this CDR3 is encoded by other sequences in the same sample as well. The chain carries TRBV7-2 and TRBJ1-1; D ambiguous. The V gene lost 3 bases and the J gene lost 0 bases, with 5 bases spanning the gap. The CDR3 runs to 13 residues. The germline V gene encodes CDR1 SGHTA and CDR2 FQGNSA. The CDR3: CASSLQVNTEAFF. CDR3 nucleotides: TGTGCCAGCAGCTTGCAGGTGAACACTGAAGCTTTCTTT. Full variable domain (missing parts from reference TRBV7-2 and TRBJ1-1): GAGVSQSPSNKVTEKGKDVELRCDPISGHTALYWYRQSLGQGLEFLIYFQGNSAPDKSGLPSDRFSAERTGGSVSTLTIQRTQQEDSAVYLCASSLQVNTEAFFGQGTRLTVV.

The chain links TRBV30 to TRBJ1-2; a possible D gene is TRBD1 (5 bases). V lost 1 base and J 0 bases, leaving 12 bases between the germline ends. CDR1 GTSNPN and CDR2 SVGIG come from the germline V gene (reference sequence). CDR3 length equals 15 residues. The CDR3 DNA sequence: TGTGCCTGGAGTGAGCAGGGTCGAGCTAACTATGGCTACACCTTC. It codes for CAWSEQGRANYGYTF.

This clone was found a few times. The V and J genes are TRBV19 and TRBJ2-5, with 8 nucleotides matching TRBD1. CDR3 length: 13 amino acids. Unmatched junction bases numbered 6, after V lost 5 bases and J lost 7 bases. CDR1 and CDR2 (germline): LNHDA, SQIVND (reference sequence). CDR3 residues: CASSAVTGVTQYF. In DNA, the CDR3 is TGTGCCAGTAGTGCCGTGACAGGGGTGACCCAGTACTTC.

V and J are TRBV11-3 and TRBJ2-7, with D tentatively TRBD1 (6 bases). The V gene lost 5 bases and the J gene lost 6 bases, with 11 bases spanning the gap. The CDR3 runs 12 residues. Germline CDR1 is SGHNT and CDR2 is YENEEA. CDR3 protein: CASSPQTGEQYF. CDR3 nucleotides: TGTGCCAGCAGCCCTCAGACAGGCGAGCAGTACTTC.

A word on this clone: At one boundary the junction diverges from the germline segment, which might be a read error. This chain uses TRBV7-8 with TRBJ2-7; 12 nucleotides agree with TRBD2. CDR3 size: 13 residues. In germline, CDR1 is SGHVS, CDR2 FQNEAQ. This chain's CDR3 is CASRGLAGSMERF. For the CDR3, the DNA is TGTGCCAGTAGAGGACTAGCGGGATCCATGGAGAGGTTC.

V usage is TRBV7-3 and J usage is TRBJ2-2; 10 nucleotides align to TRBD1. This CDR3 spans 16 amino acids. The V gene end was trimmed by 5 bases and the J gene end by 1 base; junction bases not matched to a gene: 4. CDR1 is SGHTA, CDR2 FQGTGA, per germline. The CDR3 sequence: CASSKDRGRNTGELFF. In DNA form, the CDR3 reads TGTGCCAGCAGCAAAGACAGGGGGCGGAACACCGGGGAGCTGTTTTTT. Looking up the rest from reference TRBV7-3 and TRBJ2-2 gives the full variable domain: GAGVSQTPSNKVTEKGKYVELRCDPISGHTALYWYRQSLGQGPEFLIYFQGTGAADDSGLPNDRFFAVRPEGSVSTLKIQRTERGDSAVYLCASSKDRGRNTGELFFGEGSRLTVL.

The CDR3 region is CASRSTGGSYEQYF. The CDR3 coding sequence is TGTGCCAGCAGGTCCACGGGGGGTTCCTACGAGCAGTACTTC. This chain links TRBV6-5 with TRBJ2-7; 7 bases map to TRBD2. The germline V gene has CDR1 MNHEY and CDR2 SVGAGI. Unmatched junction bases numbered 6, after V lost 6 bases and J lost 1 base. The CDR3 spans 14 residues.

The chain uses TRBV4-1 and TRBJ2-2; unclear D gene. CDR1 is MGHRA, CDR2 YSYEKL, per germline. The CDR3 length is 14 residues. With 1 base removed from V and 6 bases from J, the gap between germline ends came to 9 bases. Written as DNA, the CDR3 is TGCGCCAGCAGCCAAGTAAGTCAGGCCGGGGAGCTGTTTTTT. This encodes CASSQVSQAGELFF.

V gene TRBV2 combines with J gene TRBJ1-1; D gene unclear. V was cut by 8 bases and J by 10 bases, with 20 bases left in between. Per the germline V gene, CDR1 is SNHLY and CDR2 is FYNNEI. The CDR3 runs to 13 residues. The CDR3: CASSQRGERVAFF. The CDR3 region has the DNA TGTGCCAGCTCCCAAAGAGGCGAACGGGTAGCTTTCTTT.

V usage is TRBV5-1 and J usage is TRBJ2-1, with D unclear. The CDR3 extends over 15 amino acids. Trimming cost V 2 bases and J 0 bases, with 9 bases left between them. Looked up from germline, CDR1 is SGHRS and CDR2 is YFSETQ. CDR3 protein: CASSLNVYSYNEQFF. CDR3 in DNA: TGCGCCAGCAGCTTAAATGTATACTCCTACAATGAGCAGTTCTTC.

The chain joins TRBV4-2 to TRBJ1-1; D is possibly TRBD1 (6 bases). This CDR3 is 18 amino acids long. Looked up from germline, CDR1 is LGHNA and CDR2 is YNFKEQ. Trimming cost V 0 bases and J 3 bases, with 20 bases left between them. The CDR3 sequence is CASSQDPSQGITDTEAFF. CDR3 nucleotides: TGTGCCAGCAGCCAAGACCCCTCCCAGGGGATTACTGACACTGAAGCTTTCTTT.

The V and J genes are TRBV6-2 or TRBV6-3 and TRBJ2-1; the D is unclear. Per germline, CDR1 MNHEY and CDR2 SVGEGT. The CDR3 length is 13 residues. Trimming left V 6 bases short and J 7 bases short, with 13 bases between. In nucleotides, the CDR3 is TGTGCCAGCAGCCCCCAGGCGAGAAATGAGCAGTTCTTC. Encoded protein: CASSPQARNEQFF.

The rearrangement uses TRBV6-6 and TRBJ1-1; D is uncertain. Trimming cost V 6 bases and J 6 bases, with 14 bases left between them. This CDR3 is 13 amino acids long. Germline V gene lookup returns CDR1 MNHNY and CDR2 SVGAGI (reference sequence). CDR3 loop: CASSSNVEPEAFF. The DNA of the CDR3 is TGTGCCAGCAGCTCAAACGTGGAGCCTGAAGCTTTCTTT.